The 26 T cell receptor beta chains reported below all come from one sample, sequenced in a study of shared clonotypes between healthy human individuals. Sequencing used immunoSEQ multiplex PCR; TCRdb keeps in-frame clones, though not all of them. The data contain some 2,500,000 clones, 80% to 95% of them singletons. Source material: naive CD4+ T cells from PBMCs. Subset specified: CD45RA+ positively selected. These receptors originate from a man younger than 35 in good health. Some clones in this sample may be carry-over from other donors' samples.

The chain joins TRBV7-8 to TRBJ1-5; maybe TRBD1 (5 bases). The CDR3 is 17 residues long. V lost 1 base and J 2 bases, leaving 15 bases between the germline ends. CDR1 is SGHVS and CDR2 is FQNEAQ in the germline V gene. Here the CDR3 DNA reads TGTGCCAGCAGCTTAGGACAAAGGGCGGGGGGCAATCAGCCCCAGCATTTT. Its translation: CASSLGQRAGGNQPQHF. The variable domain in full, completed from reference TRBV7-8 and TRBJ1-5, reads GAGVSQSPRYKVAKRGQDVALRCDPISGHVSLFWYQQALGQGPEFLTYFQNEAQLDKSGLPSDRFFAERPEGSVSTLKIQRTQQEDSAVYLCASSLGQRAGGNQPQHFGDGTRLSIL.

With regard to this clone: This sample also contains other DNA sequences that code for the same CDR3. The chain recombines TRBV18 with TRBJ2-3; D ambiguous. With 3 bases removed from V and 4 bases from J, the gap between germline ends came to 8 bases. Germline lookup yields CDR1 KGHSH and CDR2 LQKENI. This CDR3 is built from 13 residues. The CDR3 nucleotides are TGTGCCAGCTCACCGGAGCTGGCAGATACGCAGTATTTT. Protein product: CASSPELADTQYF.

This clone has a handful of counts. The V gene is TRBV29-1, the J gene TRBJ1-1, with D perhaps matching TRBD1 (5 bases). Trimming left V 6 bases short and J 0 bases short, with 14 bases between. The germline gives CDR1 SQVTM, CDR2 ANQGSEA. This CDR3 is built from 14 residues. The CDR3 DNA reads TGCAGCGTCCTTGGGGCGCCGGTGAACACTGAAGCTTTCTTT. Its translation is CSVLGAPVNTEAFF. Together with reference TRBV29-1 and TRBJ1-1, the CDR3 gives the full variable domain: SAVISQKPSRDICQRGTSLTIQCQVDSQVTMMFWYRQQPGQSLTLIATANQGSEATYESGFVIDKFPISRPNLTFSTLTVSNMSPEDSSIYLCSVLGAPVNTEAFFGQGTRLTVV.

The chain has TRBV29-1 and TRBJ1-2, with D hard to call. The CDR3 contains 10 residues. V lost 4 bases to trimming and J lost 10 bases, with 10 bases between them. CDR1 and CDR2 (germline): SQVTM, ANQGSEA. This CDR3 is CSVVDLVYTF. The CDR3 DNA follows: TGCAGCGTTGTCGACCTAGTCTACACCTTC.

CDR3 coding DNA: TGTGCCAGCAGCCCGTTAACAGGGGCTCGGACCGGGGAGCTGTTTTTT. This encodes CASSPLTGARTGELFF. The gene calls are TRBV7-3 and TRBJ2-2, with 7 bases lining up with TRBD1. This CDR3 has 16 amino acids. Losses at the gene ends were 5 bases for V and 5 bases for J; bases not matched to a gene: 11. Germline V gene lookup returns CDR1 SGHTA and CDR2 FQGTGA.

The rearrangement joins TRBV29-1 to TRBJ1-1; tentatively, D is TRBD1 (6 bases). The CDR3 contains 13 residues. From germline, CDR1 is SQVTM and CDR2 ANQGSEA. V lost 4 bases, J lost 2 bases, and 11 bases lay in between. The CDR3 sequence is CSVGGGTNTEAFF. CDR3 bases: TGCAGCGTTGGAGGGGGGACAAACACTGAAGCTTTCTTT. Full variable domain (remainder filled in from reference TRBV29-1 and TRBJ1-1): SAVISQKPSRDICQRGTSLTIQCQVDSQVTMMFWYRQQPGQSLTLIATANQGSEATYESGFVIDKFPISRPNLTFSTLTVSNMSPEDSSIYLCSVGGGTNTEAFFGQGTRLTVV.

The DNA for the CDR3 is TGCGCCAGCAGCTTGGGTGGACAGGGAGTGGGCTACACCTTC. This translates into CASSLGGQGVGYTF. V is TRBV5-1 and J is TRBJ1-2; 8 bases line up with TRBD1. This CDR3 comprises 14 residues. J lost 8 bases, V lost 0 bases, and 6 bases had no gene match. Germline V gene data show CDR1 as SGHRS and CDR2 as YFSETQ.

In its sample, this clone was seen once. The chain recombines TRBV27 with TRBJ2-6, with D perhaps matching TRBD1 or TRBD2 (7 bases each). This CDR3 region has 19 residues. Germline assignment: CDR1 MNHEY and CDR2 SMNVEV (reference sequence). Trimming stripped 5 bases from V and 3 bases from J, with 23 bases between. CDR3 in amino acids: CASSPRGRGASVGANVLTF. CDR3 sequence (DNA): TGTGCCAGCAGTCCCAGGGGGAGGGGGGCCTCTGTTGGGGCCAACGTCCTGACTTTC.

The rearrangement joins TRBV7-3 to TRBJ2-5, with D possibly matching TRBD1 (5 bases). The germline V and J ends were trimmed by 1 base and 4 bases, with 13 bases remaining between them. Germline CDR1 SGHTA, CDR2 FQGTGA. The CDR3 contains 15 residues. CDR3 loop: CASSLNGGRAETQYF. The CDR3 nucleotides read TGTGCCAGCAGCTTAAATGGTGGCAGGGCAGAGACCCAGTACTTC.

Comment on this clone: This sample also contains other DNA sequences that code for the same CDR3. The chain is built from TRBV7-2 and TRBJ1-1, with D perhaps matching TRBD1 (5 bases). This CDR3 is built from 14 residues. Trimming left V 2 bases short and J 4 bases short, with 11 bases between. CDR1 and CDR2 (germline): SGHTA, FQGNSA. The CDR3 sequence: CASSLSTGGTEAFF. In DNA form, the CDR3 reads TGTGCCAGCAGCTTATCGACGGGGGGCACTGAAGCTTTCTTT. The full variable domain, its missing parts supplied by reference TRBV7-2 and TRBJ1-1, is GAGVSQSPSNKVTEKGKDVELRCDPISGHTALYWYRQSLGQGLEFLIYFQGNSAPDKSGLPSDRFSAERTGGSVSTLTIQRTQQEDSAVYLCASSLSTGGTEAFFGQGTRLTVV.

CDR3 in amino acids: CASSLSGTGGRETQYF. CDR3 DNA sequence: TGTGCCAGCAGCTTATCCGGGACAGGGGGCCGGGAGACCCAGTACTTC. This sequence joins TRBV7-3 and TRBJ2-5; 12 bases align to TRBD1. Per the germline V gene, CDR1 is SGHTA and CDR2 is FQGTGA. The CDR3 loop spans 16 amino acids. Unmatched junction bases numbered 6, after V lost 2 bases and J lost 5 bases.

The chain recombines TRBV7-6 with TRBJ2-1, with a tentative D call TRBD1 (5 bases). V shed 4 bases and J shed 7 bases, with 14 bases lying between them. Germline-derived CDR1 and CDR2 are SGHVS and FNYEAQ. The CDR3 covers 14 residues. The CDR3 sequence: CASSSPFDSNEQFF. As DNA, the CDR3 is TGTGCCAGCAGCTCTCCATTTGACAGTAATGAGCAGTTCTTC.

The J gene is TRBJ2-1, the V gene TRBV18; D perhaps matches TRBD1 (5 bases). CDR1 and CDR2 (germline): KGHSH, LQKENI. This CDR3 comprises 15 residues. V lost 1 base to trimming and J lost 6 bases, with 13 bases between them. CDR3 loop: CASSPRGVQINEQFF. The CDR3 DNA is TGTGCCAGCTCACCACGGGGCGTTCAGATCAATGAGCAGTTCTTC.

This rearrangement joins TRBV7-2 to TRBJ2-1, with D perhaps matching TRBD1 or TRBD2 (6 bases each). The CDR3 runs to 13 residues. Germline CDR1 and CDR2: SGHTA and FQGNSA. The CDR3 loop is CAKGGSYYNEQFF. CDR3 in DNA: TGTGCAAAGGGGGGCTCGTACTACAATGAGCAGTTCTTC.

The rearrangement links TRBV4-1 to TRBJ1-5; D call uncertain. The CDR3 has 13 residues. The V end was cut by 2 bases, the J end by 4 bases, with 6 bases between. Germline assignment: CDR1 MGHRA and CDR2 YSYEKL. In nucleotides, the CDR3 is TGCGCCAGCAGCCAACTTTGGAATCAGCCCCAGCATTTT. Encoded protein: CASSQLWNQPQHF.

A remark on this clone: The same CDR3 also results from other DNA sequences found in this sample. The rearrangement uses TRBV7-3 and TRBJ2-2, with D unclear. The germline V gene has CDR1 SGHTA and CDR2 FQGTGA. Trimming took 5 bases from V and 2 from J, leaving 3 bases between them. The CDR3 runs 12 residues. The CDR3 here is CASSPNTGELFF. Here the CDR3 DNA reads TGTGCCAGCAGCCCTAACACCGGGGAGCTGTTTTTT.

The chain carries TRBV5-5 and TRBJ2-5, with D perhaps TRBD1 (5 bases). The CDR3 runs to 14 residues. The germline V gene encodes CDR1 SGHKS and CDR2 YYEKEE (reference sequence). V was shortened by 5 bases and J by 7 bases, with 18 bases between the two germline ends. CDR3 amino acids: CASSKDSPQGTQYF. The DNA of the CDR3 is TGTGCCAGCAGTAAAGACAGCCCCCAGGGGACCCAGTACTTC.

V and J are TRBV5-1 and TRBJ2-1; D is uncertain. Germline loops: CDR1 SGHRS, CDR2 YFSETQ. There are 14 residues in the CDR3. The V end was cut by 4 bases, the J end by 2 bases, with 10 bases between. The CDR3 nucleotides are TGCGCCAGCAGCCCAACCCCGCCCTACAATGAGCAGTTCTTC. Amino acids: CASSPTPPYNEQFF.

The sample holds a few counts of this clone. J is TRBJ2-7 and V is TRBV27; D is ambiguous. Trimming removed 7 bases from V and 2 bases from J, with 18 bases in between. Germline V gene sequence: CDR1 MNHEY, CDR2 SMNVEV (reference sequence). This CDR3 spans 15 amino acids. The CDR3 is CASTALWGPPYEQYF. CDR3 DNA sequence: TGTGCCAGCACAGCGCTATGGGGTCCGCCCTACGAGCAGTACTTC.

The rearrangement links TRBV5-6 to TRBJ2-3; perhaps TRBD1 as D (6 bases). Germline V gives CDR1 SGHDT, CDR2 YYEEEE. CDR3 size: 15 residues. The V and J ends lost 3 bases and 0 bases respectively, with 11 bases between them. The CDR3 sequence: CASSSGVVSTDTQYF. The DNA of the CDR3 is TGTGCCAGCAGCTCAGGGGTGGTGAGCACAGATACGCAGTATTTT.

This rearrangement joins TRBV5-6 to TRBJ1-1; TRBD1 is a possible D gene (5 bases). CDR3 length equals 13 residues. CDR1 is SGHDT, CDR2 YYEEEE, per germline. V was cut by 4 bases and J by 6 bases, with 13 bases left in between. In nucleotides, the CDR3 is TGTGCCAGCAGCGGGGGGACCAAACCTGAAGCTTTCTTT. Encoded protein: CASSGGTKPEAFF.

This clone was picked up one time. The rearrangement joins TRBV7-3 to TRBJ1-5, with a possible D match to TRBD1 (5 bases). The CDR3 length is 13 residues. In germline, CDR1 is SGHTA, CDR2 FQGTGA. The V gene lost 0 bases and the J gene lost 9 bases, with 9 bases spanning the gap. The chain's CDR3 is CASSLTVGGPQHF. CDR3 DNA sequence: TGTGCCAGCAGCTTAACTGTGGGGGGGCCCCAGCATTTT. The complete variable domain, with remaining parts taken from reference TRBV7-3 and TRBJ1-5, reads GAGVSQTPSNKVTEKGKYVELRCDPISGHTALYWYRQSLGQGPEFLIYFQGTGAADDSGLPNDRFFAVRPEGSVSTLKIQRTERGDSAVYLCASSLTVGGPQHFGDGTRLSIL.

This clone was observed a handful of times. The sample has other DNA sequences that encode this CDR3 too. V usage is TRBV18 and J usage is TRBJ2-3; D uncertain. The V gene lost 3 bases and the J gene lost 0 bases, with 4 bases spanning the gap. The CDR3 extends over 13 amino acids. Germline V gene sequence: CDR1 KGHSH, CDR2 LQKENI. CDR3 residues: CASSPPSTDTQYF. The CDR3 DNA reads as TGTGCCAGCTCACCCCCTAGCACAGATACGCAGTATTTT.

The J gene is TRBJ2-1, the V gene TRBV4-3; 7 nucleotides match TRBD2. Germline V gene data show CDR1 as LGHNA and CDR2 as YSLEER. V lost 3 bases and J lost 5; bases outside the gene matches: 10. The CDR3 has 16 amino acids. CDR3 in amino acids: CASSQGRGILNNEQFF. Written as DNA, the CDR3 is TGCGCCAGCAGCCAGGGGAGGGGTATACTCAACAATGAGCAGTTCTTC.

The chain couples TRBV28 to TRBJ2-1; maybe TRBD2 (6 bases). Germline assignment: CDR1 MDHEN and CDR2 SYDVKM. CDR3 length: 13 residues. V lost 3 bases and J 8 bases, leaving 11 bases between the germline ends. The CDR3 region is CASSFSKRDEQFF. The CDR3 DNA is TGTGCCAGCAGTTTCTCAAAGCGGGATGAGCAGTTCTTC.

The chain uses TRBV5-1 and TRBJ2-1, with 7 bases aligning to TRBD2. The germline V gene encodes CDR1 SGHRS and CDR2 YFSETQ. Trimming at V came to 2 bases and at J to 3 bases, leaving 5 bases not matched to a gene. CDR3 length: 15 amino acids. CDR3 in DNA: TGCGCCAGCAGCTTTCTTGGGACTAACTACAATGAGCAGTTCTTC. Protein product: CASSFLGTNYNEQFF.